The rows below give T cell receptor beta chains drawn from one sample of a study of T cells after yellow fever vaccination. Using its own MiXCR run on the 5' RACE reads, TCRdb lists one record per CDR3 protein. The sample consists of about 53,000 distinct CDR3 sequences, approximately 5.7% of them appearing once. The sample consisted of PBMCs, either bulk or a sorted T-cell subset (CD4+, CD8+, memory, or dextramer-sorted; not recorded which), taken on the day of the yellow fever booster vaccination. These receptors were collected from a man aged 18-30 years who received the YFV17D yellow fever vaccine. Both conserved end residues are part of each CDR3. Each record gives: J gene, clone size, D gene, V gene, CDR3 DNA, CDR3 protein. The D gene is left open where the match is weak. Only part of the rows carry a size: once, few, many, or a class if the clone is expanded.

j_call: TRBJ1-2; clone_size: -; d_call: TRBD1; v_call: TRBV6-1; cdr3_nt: TGTGCCAGCAGTGAGGACAGGGGGCCCTATGGCTACACCTTC; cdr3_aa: CASSEDRGPYGYTF
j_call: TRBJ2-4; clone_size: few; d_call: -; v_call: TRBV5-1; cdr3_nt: TGCGCCAGCAGCTCCTTCGCCAAGAGAGTAGCCAAAAACATTCAGTACTTC; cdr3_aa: CASSSFAKRVAKNIQYF
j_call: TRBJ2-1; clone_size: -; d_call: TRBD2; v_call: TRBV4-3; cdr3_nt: TGCGCCAGCAGCCAAGAAGAACTAGCGGGGGACAATGAGCAGTTCTTC; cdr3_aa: CASSQEELAGDNEQFF
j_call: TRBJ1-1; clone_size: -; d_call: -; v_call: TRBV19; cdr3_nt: TGTGCCAGTCGGGACTTTAACACTGAAGCTTTCTTT; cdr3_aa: CASRDFNTEAFF
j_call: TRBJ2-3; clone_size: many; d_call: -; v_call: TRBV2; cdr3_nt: TGTGCCAGCAGTGAAGTGCCAGGATGGGATACGCAGTATTTT; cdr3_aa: CASSEVPGWDTQYF
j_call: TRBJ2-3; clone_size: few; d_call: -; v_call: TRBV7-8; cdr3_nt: TGTGCCAGCAGCTCCAACAGGGGGCCTATAGCGGGGGTTAGCACAGATACGCAGTATTTT; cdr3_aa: CASSSNRGPIAGVSTDTQYF
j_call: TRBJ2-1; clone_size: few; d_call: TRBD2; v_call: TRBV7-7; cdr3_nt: TGTGCTAGCAGCTTGGTAGCGGGGGGCCACAATGAGCAGTTCTTC; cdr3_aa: CASSLVAGGHNEQFF
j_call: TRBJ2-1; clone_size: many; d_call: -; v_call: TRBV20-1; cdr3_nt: TGCAGTGCTAGAGATCCAGGGTCACCCCTCAATGAGCAGTTCTTC; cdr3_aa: CSARDPGSPLNEQFF
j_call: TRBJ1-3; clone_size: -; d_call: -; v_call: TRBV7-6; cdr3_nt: TGTGCCAGCAGCGACAGGTTTCAAAGGGCTGGAAACACCATATATTTT; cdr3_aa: CASSDRFQRAGNTIYF
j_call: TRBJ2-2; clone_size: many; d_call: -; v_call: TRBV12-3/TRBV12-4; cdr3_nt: TGTGCCAGCATCCCCGGGCGGGGAGGCGGGGAGCTGTTTTTT; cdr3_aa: CASIPGRGGGELFF
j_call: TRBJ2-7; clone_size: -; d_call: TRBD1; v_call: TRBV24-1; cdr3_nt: TGTGCCACCAGTGAGGAACACCGGGACAGGGGGCTCTACGAGCAGTACTTC; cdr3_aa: CATSEEHRDRGLYEQYF
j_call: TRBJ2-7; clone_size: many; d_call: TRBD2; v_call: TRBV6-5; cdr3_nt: TGTGCCAGCAGTAAACCGGGACTAGCGTCTCGCGAGCAGTACTTC; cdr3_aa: CASSKPGLASREQYF
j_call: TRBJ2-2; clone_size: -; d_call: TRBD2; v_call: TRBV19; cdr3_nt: TGTGCCAGTAGTCCTATAGCGGGGGGGGACACCGGGGAGCTGTTTTTT; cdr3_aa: CASSPIAGGDTGELFF
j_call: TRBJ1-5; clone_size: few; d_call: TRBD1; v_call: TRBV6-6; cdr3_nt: TGTGCCAGCAGTTACTCCTTGGACAGGGGTTTTTTCAATCAGCCCCAGCATTTT; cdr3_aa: CASSYSLDRGFFNQPQHF
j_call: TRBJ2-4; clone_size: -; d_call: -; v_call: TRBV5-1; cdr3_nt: TGCGCCAGCAGCTTTTGGGAGGGGGATGACATTCAGTACTTC; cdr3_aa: CASSFWEGDDIQYF
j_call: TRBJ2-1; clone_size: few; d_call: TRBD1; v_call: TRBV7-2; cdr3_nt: TGTGCCAGCAGCTTAGACCCCCCCGGGACAGGAGGGGACAATGAGCAGTTCTTC; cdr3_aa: CASSLDPPGTGGDNEQFF
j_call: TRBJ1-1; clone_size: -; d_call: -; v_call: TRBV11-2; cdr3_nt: TGTGCCAGCAGCTTAGCATCAGGTTTGAACACTGAAGCTTTCTTT; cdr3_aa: CASSLASGLNTEAFF
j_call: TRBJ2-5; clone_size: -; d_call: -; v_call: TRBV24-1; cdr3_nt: TGTGCCACCAGTGATCCCCCCCGGGTCGAGACCCAGTACTTC; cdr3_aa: CATSDPPRVETQYF
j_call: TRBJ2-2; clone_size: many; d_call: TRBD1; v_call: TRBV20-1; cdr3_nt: TGCAGTGCCGAATCAAGACAGGGACGCACCGGGGAGCTGTTTTTT; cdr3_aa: CSAESRQGRTGELFF
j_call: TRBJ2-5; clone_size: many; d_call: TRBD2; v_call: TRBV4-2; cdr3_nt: TGTGCCAGCAGCCAAGAATTAAGCGGGGGCCGACAAGAGACCCAGTACTTC; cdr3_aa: CASSQELSGGRQETQYF
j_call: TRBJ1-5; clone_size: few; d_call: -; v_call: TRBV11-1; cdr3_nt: TGTGCCAGCAGCTTATTTCACCAGCCCCAGCATTTT; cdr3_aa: CASSLFHQPQHF
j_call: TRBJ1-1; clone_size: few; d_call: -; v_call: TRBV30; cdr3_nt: TGTGCCTGGAGCGGCCAGATGAACACTGAAGCTTTCTTT; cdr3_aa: CAWSGQMNTEAFF
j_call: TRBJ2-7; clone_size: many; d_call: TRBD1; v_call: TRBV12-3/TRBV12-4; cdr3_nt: TGTGCCAGCAGCCACCGGGACAGTTCGTTCTACGAGCAGTACTTC; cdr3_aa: CASSHRDSSFYEQYF
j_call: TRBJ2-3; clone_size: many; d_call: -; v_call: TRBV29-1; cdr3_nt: TGCAGCGTTGAACGCTGGGGGGGCACAGATACGCAGTATTTT; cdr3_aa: CSVERWGGTDTQYF